Presented here are 20 T cell receptor beta chains from one specimen sequenced in a study of CD8+CD57+ T cells in acquired aplastic anemia. Patients sequenced had flow cytometry evidence of CD8+CD57+ cell expansion. TCR beta VDJ combinations and CDR3 sequences were profiled from genomic DNA. TCRdb itself ran the reads through MiXCR, one entry per CDR3 protein. The profile covers 400,000 to 600,000 distinct CDR3 sequences, with less than 35% appearing a single time and about 0.8% taken by the ten largest. Sequenced input: sorted CD4+, CD8+, or CD8+CD57+ T cells (not recorded which) from PBMCs. These receptors originate from a human donor with aplastic anemia.

As concerns this clonotype: A single base separates this from a much larger clone, so it may be a read error. The chain couples TRBV7-9 to TRBJ2-7, with a tentative D call TRBD1 (5 bases). The V end was cut by 5 bases, the J end by 7 bases, with 15 bases between. The CDR3 contains 13 residues. Germline CDR1 reads SEHNR; CDR2 reads FQNEAQ (reference sequence). The CDR3 sequence: CASSQDMDNEQYF. The CDR3 coding sequence is TGTGCCAGCAGCCAAGACATGGACAATGAGCAGTACTTC.

The J gene is TRBJ2-7, the V gene TRBV7-2, with TRBD1 matching 7 bases. CDR1 and CDR2 from the germline V gene are SGHTA and FQGNSA. This CDR3 is 13 amino acids long. The trim removed 3 bases at V and 2 bases at J, leaving 1 base unmatched. Here the CDR3 DNA reads TGTGCCAGCAGCTTGACAGGGCCCTACGAGCAGTACGTC. Translating it yields CASSLTGPYEQYV.

V is TRBV24-1 and J is TRBJ1-6; 8 nucleotides agree with TRBD1. After removal of 11 bases from V and 4 bases from J, the junction contained 9 bases not matched to a gene. CDR1 KGHDR and CDR2 SFDVKD come from the germline V gene. The CDR3 runs to 15 residues. This CDR3 reads CASSRGQVYNSPLHF. In nucleotides, the CDR3 is TGTGCCAGCAGCCGGGGACAGGTGTATAATTCACCCCTCCACTTT.

V is TRBV19 and J is TRBJ1-4, with 10 bases matching TRBD1. The germline gives CDR1 LNHDA, CDR2 SQIVND (reference sequence). With V trimmed by 3 bases and J by 3 bases, 4 bases remained unmatched. The CDR3 is 16 amino acids. The DNA of the CDR3 is TGTGCCAGTAGTATCCCAGACAGGGGGCCTAATGAAAAACTGTTTTTT. Its protein product is CASSIPDRGPNEKLFF.

This sequence joins TRBV24-1 and TRBJ2-5, with 10 bases matching TRBD2. The CDR3 extends over 19 amino acids. V lost 0 bases, J lost 4 bases, and 13 bases stayed unmatched. Germline CDR1 reads KGHDR; CDR2 reads SFDVKD. The CDR3 DNA is TGTGCCACCAGTGATTTGGAGGCCAGCGGGGGGGCCGAGGGAGAGACCCAGTACTTC. Amino acid sequence: CATSDLEASGGAEGETQYF.

The genes are TRBV12-3 or TRBV12-4 and TRBJ2-7; the match to TRBD2 covers 13 bases. This CDR3 contains 16 residues. V trimming: 5 bases; J trimming: 7 bases; junction bases outside the gene matches: 11. CDR3 sequence reads: CASSPGTSGTGWEQYF. The CDR3 region has the DNA TGTGCCAGCAGTCCCGGGACTAGCGGGACCGGGTGGGAGCAGTACTTC.

In the case of this clonotype: Given a much more abundant clone one base away, this may be a read error. J is TRBJ2-7 and V is TRBV2; D is ambiguous. The CDR3 covers 19 residues. Looked up from germline, CDR1 is SNHLY and CDR2 is FYNNEI. V was cut by 2 bases and J by 2 bases, with 25 bases left in between. As DNA, the CDR3 is TGTGCCAGCAGTGAAAGTCCCTCCCGAGGTTACAGTGCCGCCTACGAGCAGTACTTC. Amino acid sequence: CASSESPSRGYSAAYEQYF. Full variable domain (rest looked up from reference TRBV2 and TRBJ2-7): EPEVTQTPSHQVTQMGQEVILRCVPISNHLYFYWYRQILGQKVEFLVSFYNNEISEKSEIFDDQFSVERPDGSNFTLKIRSTKLEDSAMYFCASSESPSRGYSAAYEQYFGPGTRLTVT.

This clonotype was observed a handful of times. The chain uses TRBV9 and TRBJ2-1; 10 nucleotides line up with TRBD2. The CDR3 covers 16 residues. Losses at the gene ends were 4 bases for V and 1 base for J; bases not matched to a gene: 5. The germline gives CDR1 SGDLS, CDR2 YYNGEE. Here the CDR3 reads CASSPRTSGSYNEQFF. Here the CDR3 DNA reads TGTGCCAGCAGCCCGAGGACTAGCGGTTCCTACAATGAGCAGTTCTTC. The whole variable domain, filled in from reference TRBV9 and TRBJ2-1, reads DSGVTQTPKHLITATGQRVTLRCSPRSGDLSVYWYQQSLDQGLQFLIQYYNGEERAKGNILERFSAQQFPDLHSELNLSSLELGDSALYFCASSPRTSGSYNEQFFGPGTRLTVL.

The chain's CDR3 is CASSEAVWGAGNTIYF. In DNA, the CDR3 is TGTGCCAGCAGTGAAGCCGTTTGGGGGGCTGGAAACACCATATATTTT. The rearrangement uses TRBV2 and TRBJ1-3, with D possibly TRBD1 on 5 matching bases. Trimming took 0 bases from V and 2 from J, leaving 11 bases between them. The V gene's germline CDR1 is SNHLY and CDR2 FYNNEI. The CDR3 spans 16 residues.

This clonotype was counted at least ten times. The V gene is TRBV7-2, the J gene TRBJ2-7; 9 bases are a match to TRBD2. V lost 5 bases to trimming and J lost 2 bases; unmatched junction nucleotides: 7. The germline V gene has CDR1 SGHTA and CDR2 FQGNSA. The CDR3 length is 15 residues. As DNA, the CDR3 is TGTGCCAGCAGCACCCGAGCGGGAGGACCCTACGAGCAGTACTTC. Translating gives CASSTRAGGPYEQYF.

The V call is TRBV5-5, the J call TRBJ2-5; a possible D gene is TRBD2 (6 bases). The V gene's germline CDR1 is SGHKS and CDR2 YYEKEE (reference sequence). The CDR3 length is 14 residues. With 3 bases removed from V and 2 bases from J, the gap between germline ends came to 11 bases. The CDR3 loop is CASSWRESQETQYF. DNA of the CDR3: TGTGCCAGCAGCTGGCGGGAATCACAAGAGACCCAGTACTTC.

The chain joins TRBV25-1 to TRBJ1-2; 8 bases are shared with TRBD1. Per germline, CDR1 MGHDK and CDR2 SYGVNS. V lost 6 bases to trimming and J lost 8 bases; unmatched junction nucleotides: 17. The CDR3 length is 16 residues. The CDR3 DNA is TGTGCCAGCAGCCAAGTAGCAGGGGGCGCGGCGCGGGGCTACACCTTC. Its translation is CASSQVAGGAARGYTF.

CDR3 sequence reads: CASSLDRTGVVTQYF. The CDR3 nucleotides are TGTGCCAGCAGCTTAGATCGGACAGGGGTAGTGACCCAGTACTTC. The V call is TRBV11-2, the J call TRBJ2-5, with TRBD1 matching 9 bases. From germline, CDR1 is SGHAT and CDR2 FQNNGV. V shed 0 bases, J shed 7 bases, and the junction held 6 bases outside the gene matches. This CDR3 comprises 15 residues.

This clonotype has a handful of counts. V usage is TRBV20-1 and J usage is TRBJ2-4; D unresolved. CDR1 is DFQATT and CDR2 is SNEGSKA in the germline V gene (reference sequence). V was shortened by 2 bases and J by 2 bases, with 4 bases between the two germline ends. The CDR3 is made up of 12 amino acids. Written as DNA, the CDR3 is TGCAGTGCTAGACCCACCAAAAACATTCAGTACTTC. Amino acid sequence: CSARPTKNIQYF.

The V call is TRBV6-1, the J call TRBJ1-2, with TRBD1 identical over 7 bases. The germline V gene has CDR1 MNHNS and CDR2 SASEGT. This CDR3 is built from 14 residues. Trimming took 7 bases from V and 3 from J; bases not matched to a gene: 8. The CDR3 DNA reads as TGTGCCAGCAAGAGACAGGGAACGTACTATGGCTACACCTTC. Encoded protein: CASKRQGTYYGYTF.

In this sample, this clonotype turned up many times. The chain recombines TRBV6-1 with TRBJ1-5; TRBD1 matches at 7 bases. Germline-derived CDR1 and CDR2 are MNHNS and SASEGT. V trimming: 7 bases; J trimming: 3 bases; junction bases outside the gene matches: 12. This CDR3 is 16 amino acids long. CDR3 residues: CASTKYGTADNQPQHF. Here the CDR3 DNA reads TGTGCCAGCACTAAATACGGGACAGCAGACAATCAGCCCCAGCATTTT.

This clonotype was found a few times. This chain connects TRBV6-5 to TRBJ1-2; a possible D gene is TRBD1 (5 bases). This CDR3 contains 15 residues. V lost 0 bases and J 3 bases, leaving 11 bases between the germline ends. Germline V gene sequence: CDR1 MNHEY, CDR2 SVGAGI. The CDR3 protein is CASSYSRLGHYGYTF. CDR3 nucleotides: TGTGCCAGCAGTTACTCGAGGTTGGGACACTATGGCTACACCTTC.

This chain links TRBV10-3 with TRBJ2-7; 10 positions agree with TRBD2. The CDR3 covers 14 residues. Trimming took 5 bases from V and 1 from J; bases not matched to a gene: 2. Germline V lookup: CDR1 ENHRY, CDR2 SYGVKD. The CDR3 DNA sequence: TGTGCCATCAGTTCTAGCGGGGGATCCTACGAGCAGTACTTC. Protein sequence: CAISSSGGSYEQYF.

V and J are TRBV2 and TRBJ1-6, with D tentatively TRBD1 (5 bases). Germline assignment: CDR1 SNHLY and CDR2 FYNNEI. This CDR3 has 14 residues. Trimming removed 4 bases from V and 8 bases from J, with 12 bases in between. The CDR3 sequence is CASSGIQGDSPLHF. The CDR3 nucleotides read TGTGCCAGCAGTGGAATCCAGGGCGATTCACCCCTCCACTTT.

This clonotype has a count of ten or more. The CDR3 region is CASSVTGTRVNQPQHF. The DNA for the CDR3 is TGTGCCAGTAGTGTAACCGGGACAAGAGTCAATCAGCCCCAGCATTTT. This chain links TRBV19 with TRBJ1-5, with D possibly being TRBD1 (6 bases). The germline CDR1 and CDR2 sequences are LNHDA and SQIVND (reference sequence). The CDR3 sequence is 16 residues long. V gave up 5 bases and J gave up 3 bases, with 17 bases separating them.